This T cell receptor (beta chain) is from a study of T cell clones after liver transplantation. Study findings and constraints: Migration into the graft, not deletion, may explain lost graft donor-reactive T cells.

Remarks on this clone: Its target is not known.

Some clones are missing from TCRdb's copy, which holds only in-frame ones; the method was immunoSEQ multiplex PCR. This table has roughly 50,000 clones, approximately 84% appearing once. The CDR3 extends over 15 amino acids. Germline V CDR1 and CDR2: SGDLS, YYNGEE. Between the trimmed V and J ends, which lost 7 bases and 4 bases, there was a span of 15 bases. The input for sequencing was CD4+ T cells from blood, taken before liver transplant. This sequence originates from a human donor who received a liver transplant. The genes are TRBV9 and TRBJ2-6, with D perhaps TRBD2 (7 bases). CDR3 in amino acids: CASHKGGAGANVLTF. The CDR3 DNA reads TGTGCCAGCCACAAGGGGGGGGCCGGGGCCAACGTCCTGACTTTC.